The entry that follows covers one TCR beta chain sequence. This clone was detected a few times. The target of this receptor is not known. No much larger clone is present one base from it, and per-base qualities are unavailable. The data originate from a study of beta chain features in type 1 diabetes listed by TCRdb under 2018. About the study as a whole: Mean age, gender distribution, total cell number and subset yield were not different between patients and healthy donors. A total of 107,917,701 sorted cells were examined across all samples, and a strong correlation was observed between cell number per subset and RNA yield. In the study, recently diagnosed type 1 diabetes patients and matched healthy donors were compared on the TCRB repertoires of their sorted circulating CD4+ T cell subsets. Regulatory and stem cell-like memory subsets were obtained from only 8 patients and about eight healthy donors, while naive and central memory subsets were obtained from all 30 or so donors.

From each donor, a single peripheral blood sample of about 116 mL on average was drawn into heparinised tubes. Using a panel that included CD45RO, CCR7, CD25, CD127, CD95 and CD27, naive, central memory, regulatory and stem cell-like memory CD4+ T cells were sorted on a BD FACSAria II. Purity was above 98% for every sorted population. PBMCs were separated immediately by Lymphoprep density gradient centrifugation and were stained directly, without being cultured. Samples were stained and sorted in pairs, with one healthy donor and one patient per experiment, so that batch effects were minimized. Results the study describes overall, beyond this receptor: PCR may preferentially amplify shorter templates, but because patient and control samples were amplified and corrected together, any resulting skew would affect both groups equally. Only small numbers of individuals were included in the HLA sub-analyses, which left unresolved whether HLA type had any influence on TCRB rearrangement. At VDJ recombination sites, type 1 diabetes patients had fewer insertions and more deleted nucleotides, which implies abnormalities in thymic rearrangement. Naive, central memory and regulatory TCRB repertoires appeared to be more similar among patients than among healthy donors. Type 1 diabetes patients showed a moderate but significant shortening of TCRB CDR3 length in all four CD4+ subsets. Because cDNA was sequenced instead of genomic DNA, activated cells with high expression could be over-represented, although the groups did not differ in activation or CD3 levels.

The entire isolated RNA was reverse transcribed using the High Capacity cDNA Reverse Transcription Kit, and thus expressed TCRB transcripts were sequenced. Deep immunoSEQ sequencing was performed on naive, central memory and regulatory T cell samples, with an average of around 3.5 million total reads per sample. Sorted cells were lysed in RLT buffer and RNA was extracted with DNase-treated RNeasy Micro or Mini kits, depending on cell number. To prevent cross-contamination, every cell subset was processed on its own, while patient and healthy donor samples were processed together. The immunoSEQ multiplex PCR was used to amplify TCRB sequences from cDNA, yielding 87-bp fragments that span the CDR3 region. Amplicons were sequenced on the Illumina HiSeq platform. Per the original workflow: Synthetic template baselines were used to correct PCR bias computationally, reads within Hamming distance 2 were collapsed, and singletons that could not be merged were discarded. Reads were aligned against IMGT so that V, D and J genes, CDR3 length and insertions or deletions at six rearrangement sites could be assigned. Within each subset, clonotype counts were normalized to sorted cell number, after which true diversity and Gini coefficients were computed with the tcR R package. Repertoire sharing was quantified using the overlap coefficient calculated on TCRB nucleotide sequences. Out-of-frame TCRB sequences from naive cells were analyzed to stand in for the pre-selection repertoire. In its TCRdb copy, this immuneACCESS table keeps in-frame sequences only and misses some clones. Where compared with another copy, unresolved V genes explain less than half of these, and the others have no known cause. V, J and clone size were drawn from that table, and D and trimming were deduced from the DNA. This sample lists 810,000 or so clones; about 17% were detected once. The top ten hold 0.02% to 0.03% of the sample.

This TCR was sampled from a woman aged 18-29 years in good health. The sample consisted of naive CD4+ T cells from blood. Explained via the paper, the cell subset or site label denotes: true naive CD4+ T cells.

The CDR3 loop reads CASSRLAGSTDTQYF. The DNA reads as follows: TGTGCCAGCAGCCGACTAGCGGGGTCCACAGATACGCAGTATTTT. The chain joins TRBV7-9 to TRBJ2-3, with 11 junctional bases fitting TRBD2. From V the trimming removes 5 bases and from J it removes 2 bases, while the gene matches leave 3 bases of the junction unaccounted for. CDR1 and CDR2 (SEHNR, FQNEAQ) derive from the germline V gene (reference sequence). The CDR3 covers 15 residues, taking in both the cysteine and the phenylalanine. This entry keeps only the CDR3 DNA: 45 bases, framed from base 1.